This TCR beta chain stems from a study of radiotherapy plus CTLA-4 blockade in lung cancer. Findings and limits, study-wide: After radiotherapy and ipilimumab, tumor-derived clones expanded in peripheral blood.

Each patient with chemo-refractory metastatic non-small-cell lung cancer was treated with focal radiation plus CTLA-4 blockade using ipilimumab. This clone was found once. Its antigen is as yet unknown. Libraries were prepared by immunoSEQ multiplex PCR; TCRdb keeps only in-frame clonotypes and omits some of them. The sample lists about 77,000 clones, approximately 73% occurring once. V shed 3 bases and J 5 bases; nucleotides not matched to a gene: 6. This CDR3 is built from 15 residues. Germline lookup yields CDR1 MDHEN and CDR2 SYDVKM. The source is a human donor with non-small cell lung cancer whose response to radiotherapy plus ipilimumab could not be evaluated. The specimen comprised peripheral blood, sampled from a patient treated with radiotherapy plus ipilimumab. The rearrangement joins TRBV28 to TRBJ2-1, with 8 bases aligning to TRBD1. Here the CDR3 reads CASSFPGQGHNEQFF. The CDR3, as DNA: TGTGCCAGCAGTTTCCCCGGACAGGGTCACAATGAGCAGTTCTTC.